This T cell receptor (beta chain) was documented in a study of human T cells and chemical hapten exposure. General study points: Those TCRs sitting above 1 in 1000 frequency stayed the same with DPC sensitization.

This CDR3 comprises 13 residues. After removal of 4 bases from V and 2 bases from J, the junction contained 3 bases not matched to a gene. CDR1 and CDR2 from the germline V gene are DFQATT and SNEGSKA (reference sequence). As for this clonotype: Its antigen is currently unknown.

Individual cDNA molecules each carried unique molecular identifiers attached by the library. TCRdb reprocessed the RACE reads via MiXCR and lists one record per CDR3 protein. This table holds 85,000 to 95,000 distinct CDR3 sequences, over 8% found once. Documented time point: healthy volunteer bleed at 2 weeks. Researchers extracted total RNA from unfractionated whole blood. This receptor was identified in a female donor in good health. Some clones in this sample may be carry-over from other donors' samples. The material sequenced was whole blood. The chain carries TRBV20-1 and TRBJ2-7; 9 bases fit TRBD1. Here the CDR3 DNA reads TGCAGTGCTACCCGACAGGGGGCCTACGAGCAGTACTTC. Translation: CSATRQGAYEQYF.